The 20 T cell receptor beta chains reported below all come from one sample, sequenced in a study of T cell clonality in common variable immunodeficiency. The antigens of these receptors remain unknown. TCRdb keeps only in-frame clones here, not all; method: immunoSEQ multiplex PCR. The sample holds around 42,000 clones, and no clone turns up only once. Study outcomes and limitations: In common variable immunodeficiency, TCR beta chains reportedly carried fewer deletions and N-nucleotide insertions.

The sequenced sample consisted of peripheral blood mononuclear cells. The receptors stem from a human donor with common variable immunodeficiency.

The table lists this clone with many counts. The read ends 3 residues before the CDR3 terminus; that terminus is restored from the germline J gene. This rearrangement joins TRBV7-2 to TRBJ1-1; TRBD1 matches at 7 bases. CDR3 size: 12 residues. The V gene's germline CDR1 is SGHTA and CDR2 FQGNSA. The CDR3: CASSLQGTAAFF. Incomplete CDR3 DNA: TGTGCCAGCAGCTTACAAGGGACAGCA.

This clone came up a few times. The read halts 3 residues ahead of the CDR3 end, with the missing end drawn from the germline J gene. The chain carries TRBV19 and TRBJ2-3, with a weak D call TRBD2 (6 bases). Germline V gene data show CDR1 as LNHDA and CDR2 as SQIVND (reference sequence). V was clipped by 5 bases and J by 3 bases, with 12 bases between them. The CDR3 totals 14 residues. CDR3 loop: CASSSRGTTDTQYF. The CDR3 DNA, read in part, is TGTGCCAGTAGTTCCCGGGGGACGACAGATACG.

About this clone: The CDR3 goes on 3 residues after the read ends, and that part is filled in from the germline J gene. The V call is TRBV5-1, the J call TRBJ2-5, with TRBD1 as a possible D gene (6 bases). This CDR3 is built from 13 residues. V lost 4 bases and J lost 5, with 12 bases in between. In germline, CDR1 is SGHRS, CDR2 YFSETQ. CDR3 DNA (partial): TGCGCCAGCAGCCGGGGACAAGAGGAGACC. Translating it yields CASSRGQEET. From start to end, the CDR3 is CASSRGQEETQYF.

Details on this clone: A junction end diverges from the germline sequence, so it may reflect a read error. The read stops 3 residues short of the end of the CDR3; the missing end is completed from the germline J gene. V gene TRBV7-8 combines with J gene TRBJ2-7; the match to TRBD1 covers 10 bases. Germline V gene data show CDR1 as SGHVS and CDR2 as FQNEAQ. The CDR3 covers 13 residues. CDR3 bases read: TGTGTCAGCAGCGCGGACAGGGGGTACGAG. Translating it yields CVSSADRGYE. The whole CDR3 region reads CVSSADRGYEQYF.

This clone was picked up a small number of times. The read falls 3 residues short of the CDR3 end, and the missing part is taken from the germline J gene. The gene calls are TRBV7-9 and TRBJ2-7; 9 bases map to TRBD1. Germline V gene sequence: CDR1 SEHNR, CDR2 FQNEAQ (reference sequence). Trimming at V came to 4 bases and at J to 0 bases, leaving 4 bases not matched to a gene. CDR3 length: 15 amino acids. CDR3 DNA, as far as it was read: TGTGCCAGCAGCTCGGGACAGGGAATCTCCTACGAG. Protein product: CASSSGQGISYE. The whole CDR3 region reads CASSSGQGISYEQYF.

This clone has only a few counts. Read coverage stops 3 residues before the CDR3 terminus; the germline J gene supplies the remainder. The chain employs TRBV2 and TRBJ2-1, with 11 nucleotides matching TRBD2. The ends lost 7 bases at V and 6 bases at J; junction bases unmatched: 5. The CDR3 sequence is 14 residues long. Looked up from germline, CDR1 is SNHLY and CDR2 is FYNNEI. The CDR3 here is CASMVAGGANEQFF. Partial CDR3 DNA: TGTGCCAGCATGGTAGCGGGAGGGGCCAATGAG. Full variable domain (outside the CDR3, taken from reference TRBV2 and TRBJ2-1): EPEVTQTPSHQVTQMGQEVILRCVPISNHLYFYWYRQILGQKVEFLVSFYNNEISEKSEIFDDQFSVERPDGSNFTLKIRSTKLEDSAMYFCASMVAGGANEQFFGPGTRLTVL.

This clone was seen ten or more times. The read ends 3 residues early relative to the CDR3; the germline J gene fills the gap. V gene TRBV5-5 combines with J gene TRBJ1-6; TRBD1 aligns across 7 bases. In germline, CDR1 is SGHKS, CDR2 YYEKEE (reference sequence). J gave up 5 bases and V 3 bases, and 5 bases lay outside the gene matches. There are 15 residues in the CDR3. Incomplete CDR3 DNA: TGTGCCAGCAGCTACCTCGGGACAGATAATTCACCC. It codes for CASSYLGTDNSP. The full CDR3 protein is CASSYLGTDNSPLHF.

This clone was counted at least ten times. The read ends 3 residues before the CDR3 terminus; that terminus is restored from the germline J gene. The chain couples TRBV5-1 to TRBJ2-7, with D tentatively TRBD1 (5 bases). The CDR3 has 17 residues. The V end was cut by 1 base, the J end by 5 bases, with 22 bases between. The germline V gene has CDR1 SGHRS and CDR2 YFSETQ. The DNA read from the CDR3 is TGCGCCAGCAGCTTGATGTGGCAGGGCCCCCTCGCCCACGAG. Protein: CASSLMWQGPLAHE. The complete CDR3 sequence is CASSLMWQGPLAHEQYF.

This clone was found many times. The read gets to within 3 residues of the CDR3 end, and the germline J gene fills in the rest. J is TRBJ2-5 and V is TRBV19; 7 nucleotides match TRBD1. The CDR3 totals 15 residues. The V gene end was trimmed by 2 bases and the J gene end by 3 bases; junction bases not matched to a gene: 6. Germline CDR1 LNHDA, CDR2 SQIVND (reference sequence). The CDR3 sequence is CASSITRTGKETQYF. The sequenced CDR3 bases are TGTGCCAGTAGTATAACCAGGACAGGAAAAGAGACC.

This clone showed up just a few times. This may arise from a read error, as a much more abundant clone is one base away. The read falls 3 residues short of the CDR3 end, and the missing part is taken from the germline J gene. This sequence joins TRBV19 and TRBJ2-6, with a weak D call TRBD1 (5 bases). There are 16 residues in the CDR3. Germline V CDR1 and CDR2: LNHDA, SQIVND (reference sequence). Trimming pared 4 bases from V and 2 bases from J, leaving 12 bases between. The CDR3 DNA, read in part, is TGTGCCAGTAGTACCCGACAGATCGCTGGGGCCAACGTC. Encoded protein: CASSTRQIAGANV. The whole CDR3 region reads CASSTRQIAGANVLTF.

This clone occurred a few times. The CDR3 is cut off 3 residues early in the read; its end comes from the germline J gene. The rearrangement uses TRBV20-1 and TRBJ2-1; 10 bases map to TRBD2. V gave up 6 bases and J gave up 3 bases; unmatched junction bases: 5. CDR1 DFQATT and CDR2 SNEGSKA come from the germline V gene (reference sequence). The CDR3 length is 14 residues. The CDR3 bases that were read are TGCAGTGCGGGCAGCGGGGGGGACTACAATGAG. Amino acids: CSAGSGGDYNE. The entire CDR3 reads CSAGSGGDYNEQFF.

The sample holds a few counts of this clone. The read ends 3 residues shy of where the CDR3 ends; the end is completed using the germline J gene. J is TRBJ2-2 and V is TRBV7-2, with 8 bases matching TRBD2. V was pared by 5 bases and J by 1 base, with 3 bases of the junction left unmatched. This CDR3 contains 15 residues. The germline gives CDR1 SGHTA, CDR2 FQGNSA. CDR3 DNA (partial): TGTGCCAGCAGCCAGCGGGGGATGAACACCGGGGAG. The encoded protein is CASSQRGMNTGE. The full CDR3 is CASSQRGMNTGELFF.

This clone has ten or more counts. CDR3 DNA, as far as it was read: TGCAGCGTTGAAACAGGGGTTTCCACCGGGGAG. Its protein is CSVETGVSTGE. The CDR3 in full is CSVETGVSTGELFF. The V and J genes are TRBV29-1 and TRBJ2-2, with 7 bases fitting TRBD1. The observed sequence ends 3 residues before the CDR3 terminus, with the missing tail filled in from the germline J gene. J was trimmed by 4 bases and V by 2 bases; bases with no gene match: 4. Germline lookup yields CDR1 SQVTM and CDR2 ANQGSEA. This CDR3 spans 14 amino acids.

This clone came up many times. The read ends 3 residues shy of where the CDR3 ends; the end is completed using the germline J gene. The V call is TRBV20-1, the J call TRBJ2-7, with a tentative D call TRBD2 (6 bases). Trimming shortened V by 0 bases and J by 3 bases, and 18 bases separated the two germline ends. Germline-derived CDR1 and CDR2 are DFQATT and SNEGSKA (reference sequence). This CDR3 region has 16 residues. CDR3 amino acids: CSARDYNGGTDYEQYF. The sequenced CDR3 bases are TGCAGTGCTAGAGATTATAATGGGGGGACCGACTACGAG.

This clone has only a few counts. Read data end 3 residues before the CDR3 end; the end is taken from the germline J gene. J is TRBJ2-3 and V is TRBV19; 15 bases are a match to TRBD2. Germline assignment: CDR1 LNHDA and CDR2 SQIVND (reference sequence). With V trimmed by 5 bases and J by 1 base, 4 bases remained unmatched. CDR3 length equals 17 residues. CDR3 protein: CASSSWTSGGGTDTQYF. CDR3 bases read: TGTGCCAGTAGTTCATGGACTAGCGGGGGGGGCACAGATACG.

This clone was observed many times. The read terminates 3 residues ahead of where the CDR3 ends, so the germline J gene completes it. The chain combines TRBV23-1 with TRBJ1-4; D perhaps matches TRBD1 (5 bases). TRBV23-1 is placed among ORFs of uncertain function. The CDR3 is 17 amino acids. The ends were cut back, 3 bases at V and 5 bases at J, with 19 bases in the middle. CDR3 bases read: TGCGCCAGCAGTCAGACGGGACTCGTAAACTTCAATGAAAAA. It specifies CASSQTGLVNFNEK. The entire CDR3 protein is CASSQTGLVNFNEKLFF.

This clone showed up just a few times. A read error may produce the germline difference seen at one junction end. The read falls 3 residues short of the CDR3 end, and the missing part is taken from the germline J gene. J is TRBJ1-2 and V is TRBV5-1; TRBD1 matches at 8 bases. The CDR3 contains 15 residues. The germline CDR1 and CDR2 sequences are SGHRS and YFSETQ. This chain's CDR3 is CASSGGTGPNDGYTF. The CDR3 DNA, read in part, is TGCGCCAGCAGCGGCGGGACAGGCCCTAACGATGGC.

This clone was seen repeatedly, ten times or more. Incomplete CDR3 DNA: TGTGCCAGCAGTTACCCGGGGACTTCCTACGAG. It encodes CASSYPGTSYE. The full-length CDR3 reads as CASSYPGTSYEQYF. The chain carries TRBV6-2 or TRBV6-3 and TRBJ2-7, with D maybe TRBD2 (6 bases). The CDR3 end falls 3 residues outside the read, so it is completed with the germline J gene. The V gene lost 2 bases and the J gene lost 1 base, with 9 bases spanning the gap. Germline V lookup: CDR1 MNHEY, CDR2 SVGEGT. This CDR3 has 14 amino acids.

In this sample, this clone turned up a few times. The DNA ends 3 residues before the CDR3 does, and the rest of the CDR3 is filled in from the germline J gene. The genes are TRBV5-1 and TRBJ2-1; 8 nucleotides align to TRBD2. Germline CDR1 is SGHRS and CDR2 is YFSETQ. This CDR3 has 16 amino acids. Trimming removed 4 bases from V and 0 bases from J; junction bases left unmatched: 6. The sequenced part of the CDR3 DNA is TGCGCCAGCAGCCCGCCTGCGGGGGGCTCCTACAATGAG. This codes for CASSPPAGGSYNE. The CDR3 in full is CASSPPAGGSYNEQFF.

This clone was seen many times. The read finishes 3 residues shy of the CDR3 end, and the germline J gene is used to complete it. The chain combines TRBV7-2 with TRBJ1-6, with D tentatively TRBD1 (5 bases). In germline, CDR1 is SGHTA, CDR2 FQGNSA. This CDR3 contains 14 residues. Trimming pared 3 bases from V and 10 bases from J, leaving 13 bases between. The part of the CDR3 DNA that was read is TGTGCCAGCAGCTTCGGGGGTTCAAGCTCACCC. Its protein product is CASSFGGSSSP. The whole CDR3 sequence is CASSFGGSSSPLHF.